This T cell receptor beta chain was observed in a study of T cells after yellow fever vaccination. The study's findings and limits: The secondary response was weaker, and its peak arrived faster, on day 5 versus 15.

TCRdb fed the 5' RACE reads into MiXCR, producing one record per CDR3 protein. Of some 600,000 distinct CDR3 sequences listed, less than 20% are singletons. In regard to this clonotype: The antigen is undetermined.

Per the germline V gene, CDR1 is SGHRS and CDR2 is YFSETQ. V shed 4 bases and J shed 3 bases, with 13 bases lying between them. This CDR3 region has 15 residues. This clonotype originated in a man aged 18 to 29 who received the YFV17D yellow fever vaccine. The starting material was PBMCs, obtained less than 6 days after the first yellow fever vaccination. The chain uses TRBV5-1 and TRBJ2-2; a possible D gene is TRBD1 (5 bases). Here the CDR3 DNA reads TGCGCCAGCAGCCCCCGACAGAGAGACACCGGGGAGCTGTTTTTT. This translates into CASSPRQRDTGELFF.